Only one count was recorded for the clone carrying this T cell receptor (beta chain). The antigen remains undetermined. The protocol was immunoSEQ multiplex PCR, while the TCRdb copy is restricted to in-frame clones and leaves out a portion. This repertoire shows 87,000 or so clones, more than 65% found once; its top ten account for approximately 15%. The data belong to a study of Ad26.COV2.S vaccination and SARS-CoV-2 variants. The study, taken as a whole, reports: Overall T cell responses may have been underestimated by the analyses of TCR breadth and depth. Breadth measured for non-spike TCRs was similar across vaccine and placebo recipients. Spike-specific TCR breadth was greater in vaccine than placebo recipients. Reports say spike-specific CD8+ and CD4+ T cell responses covered substantial breadth after vaccination.

This TCR was sampled from a human donor who had recovered from COVID-19. Sequencing used peripheral blood, obtained after recovery from COVID-19.

The CDR3 is CASSSTGVSSYEQYF. The CDR3 DNA follows: TGTGCCAGCAGCTCGACAGGGGTCAGCTCCTACGAGCAGTACTTC. This chain connects TRBV7-9 to TRBJ2-7; 8 bases align to TRBD1. Germline lookup yields CDR1 SEHNR and CDR2 FQNEAQ (reference sequence). This CDR3 has 15 residues. J lost 0 bases, V lost 4 bases, and 5 bases had no gene match.